The entry below gives a single T cell receptor beta chain sequence along with its context. This sample is drawn from a study of blood T cell repertoires in COVID-19. The length of the CDR3 is 16 residues. Germline loops: CDR1 SSHAT, CDR2 FNYEAQ (reference sequence). Unmatched junction bases numbered 16, after V lost 6 bases and J lost 8 bases. Authors' data handling: Researchers report that nucleated cell counts were estimated from reference gene primer amplification. Profiled with immunoSEQ multiplex PCR; TCRdb holds only in-frame clones, not every one. The V and J calls and clone size were taken over from that table, and D and trimming were inferred from the DNA. The profile shows over 600,000 clones, around 90% of them singletons.

The V gene is TRBV7-7, the J gene TRBJ2-5; 9 nucleotides agree with TRBD1. Material for sequencing was peripheral blood. The source of this sequence is a woman aged 18-29 years with acute or convalescent COVID-19. As DNA, the CDR3 is TGTGCCAGCAGGGAGGTGGGGACAGGGCCTCCAGGAACCCAGTACTTC. Translated: CASREVGTGPPGTQYF.